What follows are 18 T cell receptor beta chains derived from one specimen sequenced in a study of blood T cell repertoires in COVID-19. TCRdb's table, derived via immunoSEQ multiplex PCR, lists solely in-frame clones and lacks some. The sample contains approximately 50,000 clones, over 75% of which appear only once. Material for sequencing was peripheral blood. Source of these receptors: a human donor in a cohort sampled during active COVID-19.

The V call is TRBV6-1, the J call TRBJ1-1; D unclear. Germline CDR1 and CDR2: MNHNS and SASEGT. The length of the CDR3 is 14 residues. The V end was cut by 2 bases, the J end by 3 bases, with 10 bases between. In nucleotides, the CDR3 is TGTGCCAGCAGTGAACCGGGTTTGGACACTGAAGCTTTCTTT. This codes for CASSEPGLDTEAFF.

The gene calls are TRBV5-1 and TRBJ2-7, with 8 positions matching TRBD1. The CDR3 is 16 amino acids. Losses at the gene ends were 0 bases for V and 4 bases for J; bases not matched to a gene: 9. From germline, CDR1 is SGHRS and CDR2 YFSETQ. The DNA of the CDR3 is TGCGCCAGCAGCTTGGCCACTTCAGGGGGCTCGTACGAGCAGTACTTC. It specifies CASSLATSGGSYEQYF.

The chain joins TRBV29-1 to TRBJ2-3; D is unresolved. The ends were cut back, 7 bases at V and 0 bases at J, with 14 bases in the middle. This CDR3 has 14 amino acids. Germline CDR1 SQVTM, CDR2 ANQGSEA. CDR3 in DNA: TGCAGCGGTGACGATCGACAAAGCACAGATACGCAGTATTTT. Translation gives CSGDDRQSTDTQYF.

V is TRBV7-2 and J is TRBJ2-7; 8 positions agree with TRBD2. The V gene's germline CDR1 is SGHTA and CDR2 FQGNSA. The CDR3 is 14 residues long. Trimming removed 3 bases from V and 0 bases from J; junction bases left unmatched: 1. CDR3 bases: TGTGCCAGCAGCTTGGGACTAGGCTCCTACGAGCAGTACTTC. Translation gives CASSLGLGSYEQYF.

The sample holds a few counts of this clone. The rearrangement uses TRBV20-1 and TRBJ1-5, with D hard to call. The CDR3 runs 14 residues. The germline gives CDR1 DFQATT, CDR2 SNEGSKA (reference sequence). Trimming removed 3 bases at V and 1 base at J, with 10 bases between. The CDR3 DNA is TGCAGTGCTAGTCTAGCGAGCAGCAATCAGCCCCAGCATTTT. It is translated as CSASLASSNQPQHF.

This clone was detected a few times. The chain recombines TRBV5-8 with TRBJ1-2; D perhaps matches TRBD1 (6 bases). Germline V gene data show CDR1 as SGHTS and CDR2 as YDEGEE. V dropped 6 bases and J dropped 7 bases, with 16 bases sitting between them. The CDR3 is made up of 13 amino acids. The CDR3 loop is CASNVFGQFGYTF. Written as DNA, the CDR3 is TGTGCCAGCAACGTCTTTGGACAGTTTGGCTACACCTTC. Variable domain in full (rest from reference TRBV5-8 and TRBJ1-2): EAGVTQSPTHLIKTRGQQATLRCSPISGHTSVYWYQQALGLGLQFLLWYDEGEERNRGNFPPRFSGRQFPNYSSELNVNALELEDSALYLCASNVFGQFGYTFGSGTRLTVV.

The gene calls are TRBV5-1 and TRBJ2-3; tentative D call: TRBD1 (6 bases). The CDR3 length is 15 residues. V was trimmed by 5 bases and J by 0 bases, leaving 13 bases between them. Per the germline V gene, CDR1 is SGHRS and CDR2 is YFSETQ. CDR3 sequence: CASRDPQGSTDTQYF. CDR3 bases: TGCGCCAGCAGGGATCCACAGGGAAGCACAGATACGCAGTATTTT.

V gene TRBV4-2 combines with J gene TRBJ1-5, with a tentative D call TRBD1 (5 bases). From germline, CDR1 is LGHNA and CDR2 YNFKEQ. The V end lost 4 bases, the J end lost 0 bases, and 13 bases lay between the germline ends. The CDR3 totals 16 residues. Here the CDR3 reads CASSLAAGDSNQPQHF. In DNA form, the CDR3 reads TGTGCCAGCAGCCTAGCAGCGGGGGATAGCAATCAGCCCCAGCATTTT.

V usage is TRBV10-1 and J usage is TRBJ2-7, with TRBD1 matching over 8 bases. Unmatched junction bases numbered 12, after V lost 4 bases and J lost 4 bases. Germline CDR1 is WNHNN and CDR2 is SYGVQD (reference sequence). The CDR3 covers 16 residues. The CDR3 loop reads CASSGTVTGVPYEQYF. DNA for the CDR3: TGCGCCAGCAGTGGCACGGTGACAGGGGTTCCGTACGAGCAGTACTTC.

The rearrangement uses TRBV28 and TRBJ2-7; 7 bases line up with TRBD1. The CDR3 runs 13 residues. After removal of 2 bases from V and 7 bases from J, the junction contained 5 bases not matched to a gene. Germline V gives CDR1 MDHEN, CDR2 SYDVKM. This CDR3 is CASSLPGTEEQYF. CDR3 in DNA: TGTGCCAGCAGTTTACCCGGGACAGAGGAGCAGTACTTC. Drawing the rest from reference TRBV28 and TRBJ2-7, the complete variable domain is DVKVTQSSRYLVKRTGEKVFLECVQDMDHENMFWYRQDPGLGLRLIYFSYDVKMKEKGDIPEGYSVSREKKERFSLILESASTNQTSMYLCASSLPGTEEQYFGPGTRLTVT.

This CDR3 is CASSPQLAETGEQYF. CDR3 nucleotides: TGTGCCAGCAGCCCCCAACTAGCGGAGACGGGAGAGCAGTACTTC. V is TRBV7-9 and J is TRBJ2-7; TRBD2 aligns across 8 bases. Looked up from germline, CDR1 is SEHNR and CDR2 is FQNEAQ (reference sequence). The CDR3 totals 15 residues. Trimming took 5 bases from V and 7 from J; bases not matched to a gene: 13.

The chain has TRBV7-9 and TRBJ1-5, with TRBD1 matching 8 bases. After removal of 3 bases from V and 4 bases from J, the junction contained 2 bases not matched to a gene. Per germline, CDR1 SEHNR and CDR2 FQNEAQ (reference sequence). This CDR3 spans 14 amino acids. The CDR3 sequence: CASSFGQGNQPQHF. The CDR3 nucleotides are TGTGCCAGCAGCTTTGGACAGGGTAATCAGCCCCAGCATTTT.

This chain connects TRBV7-9 to TRBJ2-5, with 7 bases that match TRBD2. The J segment lost 5 bases and the V segment lost 4 bases, leaving 13 bases of the junction unmatched. This CDR3 is 16 amino acids long. Germline-derived CDR1 and CDR2 are SEHNR and FQNEAQ (reference sequence). CDR3 DNA sequence: TGTGCCAGCAGCTCCGGTGGAGCGGGGAAGAAGGAGACCCAGTACTTC. Its protein is CASSSGGAGKKETQYF.

CDR3 protein: CASSPARLTDTQYF. CDR3 sequence (DNA): TGTGCCAGCTCACCAGCCAGACTTACAGATACGCAGTATTTT. V is TRBV18 and J is TRBJ2-3, with D uncertain. There are 14 residues in the CDR3. Trimming removed 2 bases from V and 3 bases from J, with 9 bases in between. The V gene's germline CDR1 is KGHSH and CDR2 LQKENI.

The V and J genes are TRBV11-3 and TRBJ2-7, with 8 bases that match TRBD2. V shed 3 bases and J 2 bases; nucleotides not matched to a gene: 18. Germline V gene sequence: CDR1 SGHNT, CDR2 YENEEA. The CDR3 contains 19 residues. The CDR3 spells CASSFPGIAGKFETYEQYF. CDR3 nucleotide sequence: TGTGCCAGCAGCTTCCCCGGGATAGCGGGGAAATTCGAAACCTACGAGCAGTACTTC.

The chain employs TRBV19 and TRBJ2-7; D perhaps matches TRBD2 (5 bases). CDR3 length: 15 amino acids. Germline V gene data show CDR1 as LNHDA and CDR2 as SQIVND (reference sequence). The V gene lost 6 bases and the J gene lost 3 bases, with 18 bases spanning the gap. CDR3 DNA: TGTGCCAGTAGGAAGAGAGACGGTCGGGGCTACGAGCAGTACTTC. Amino acid sequence: CASRKRDGRGYEQYF.

This clone was seen more than once but under ten times. This chain links TRBV6-2 or TRBV6-3 with TRBJ2-3, with TRBD2 matching over 7 bases. The V gene's germline CDR1 is MNHEY and CDR2 SVGEGT. With 0 bases clipped from V and 2 bases from J, the junction kept 5 bases outside the gene matches. The CDR3 consists of 16 residues. Written as DNA, the CDR3 is TGTGCCAGCAGTTACTCCGGGGAGGGCGCCACAGATACGCAGTATTTT. Amino acids: CASSYSGEGATDTQYF.

CDR3 in DNA: TGTGCCAGCAGCCCTAGACAGATTTCTGGAAACACCATATATTTT. This gives the protein CASSPRQISGNTIYF. This rearrangement joins TRBV13 to TRBJ1-3; D may be TRBD1 (5 bases). V lost 5 bases, J lost 1 base, and 12 bases lay in between. Germline V gives CDR1 PRHDT, CDR2 FYEKMQ (reference sequence). The CDR3 consists of 15 residues.